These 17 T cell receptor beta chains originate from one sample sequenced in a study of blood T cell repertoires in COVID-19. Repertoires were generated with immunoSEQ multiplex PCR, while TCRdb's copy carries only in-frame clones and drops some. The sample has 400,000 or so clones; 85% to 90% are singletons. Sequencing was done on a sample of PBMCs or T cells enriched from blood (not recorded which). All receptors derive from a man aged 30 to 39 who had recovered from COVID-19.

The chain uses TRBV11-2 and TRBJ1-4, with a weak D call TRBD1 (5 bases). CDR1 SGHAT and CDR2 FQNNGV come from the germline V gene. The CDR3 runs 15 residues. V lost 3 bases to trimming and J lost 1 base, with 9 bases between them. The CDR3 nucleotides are TGTGCCAGCAGCTTCGACGACAGAACTAATGAAAAACTGTTTTTT. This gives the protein CASSFDDRTNEKLFF.

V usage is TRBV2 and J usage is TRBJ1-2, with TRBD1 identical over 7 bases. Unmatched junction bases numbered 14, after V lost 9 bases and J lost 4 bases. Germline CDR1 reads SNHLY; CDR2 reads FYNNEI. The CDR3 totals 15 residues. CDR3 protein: CASLVGQNGIYGYTF. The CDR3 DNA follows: TGTGCCAGTTTAGTGGGACAGAACGGAATCTATGGCTACACCTTC.

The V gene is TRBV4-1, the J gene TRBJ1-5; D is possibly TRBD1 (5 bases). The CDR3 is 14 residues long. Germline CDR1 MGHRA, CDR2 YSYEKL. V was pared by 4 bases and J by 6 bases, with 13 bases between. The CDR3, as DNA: TGCGCCAGCAGCCCAAGAGTAGGGGTTCAGCCCCAGCATTTT. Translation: CASSPRVGVQPQHF.

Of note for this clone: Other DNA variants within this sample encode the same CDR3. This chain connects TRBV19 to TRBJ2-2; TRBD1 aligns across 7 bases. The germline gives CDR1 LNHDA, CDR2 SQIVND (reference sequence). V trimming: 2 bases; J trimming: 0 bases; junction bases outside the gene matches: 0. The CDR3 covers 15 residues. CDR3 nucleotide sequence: TGTGCCAGTAGTATACAGGGGGCGAACACCGGGGAGCTGTTTTTT. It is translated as CASSIQGANTGELFF.

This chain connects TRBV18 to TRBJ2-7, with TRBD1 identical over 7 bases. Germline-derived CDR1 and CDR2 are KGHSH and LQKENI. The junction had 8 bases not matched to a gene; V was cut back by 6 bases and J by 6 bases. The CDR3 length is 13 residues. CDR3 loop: CASSVTGSAEQYF. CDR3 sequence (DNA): TGTGCCAGCTCGGTGACAGGGTCGGCCGAGCAGTACTTC.

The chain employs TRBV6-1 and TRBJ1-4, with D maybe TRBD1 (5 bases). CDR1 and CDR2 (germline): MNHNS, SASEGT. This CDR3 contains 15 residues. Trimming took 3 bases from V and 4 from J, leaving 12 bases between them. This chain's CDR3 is CASSEFQQGNEKLFF. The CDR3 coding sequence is TGTGCCAGCAGTGAGTTCCAGCAGGGTAATGAAAAACTGTTTTTT.

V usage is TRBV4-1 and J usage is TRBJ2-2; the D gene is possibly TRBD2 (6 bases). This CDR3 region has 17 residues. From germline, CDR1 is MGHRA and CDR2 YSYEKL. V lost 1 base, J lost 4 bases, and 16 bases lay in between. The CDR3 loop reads CASSQGSGIDGTGELFF. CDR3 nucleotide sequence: TGCGCCAGCAGCCAAGGTAGCGGTATCGACGGCACCGGGGAGCTGTTTTTT.

The DNA of the CDR3 is TGTGCCAGTAGTATCGTGACCCCAGGGCCCCAGCATTTT. Encoded protein: CASSIVTPGPQHF. This chain joins TRBV19 and TRBJ1-5, with D unresolved. Trimming shortened V by 3 bases and J by 9 bases, and 12 bases separated the two germline ends. Germline CDR1 is LNHDA and CDR2 is SQIVND (reference sequence). This CDR3 is built from 13 residues.

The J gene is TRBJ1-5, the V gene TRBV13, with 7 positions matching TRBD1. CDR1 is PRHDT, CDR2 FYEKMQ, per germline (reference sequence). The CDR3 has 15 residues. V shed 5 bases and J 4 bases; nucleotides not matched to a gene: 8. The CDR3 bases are TGTGCCAGCAGCGCCGGGACAGAAAAAAATCAGCCCCAGCATTTT. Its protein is CASSAGTEKNQPQHF.

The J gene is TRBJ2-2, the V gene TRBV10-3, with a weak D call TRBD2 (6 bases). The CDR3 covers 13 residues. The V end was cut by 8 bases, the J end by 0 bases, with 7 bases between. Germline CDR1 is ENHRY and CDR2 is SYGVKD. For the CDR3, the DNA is TGTGCCATCTTAGCGGCGAACACCGGGGAGCTGTTTTTT. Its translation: CAILAANTGELFF.

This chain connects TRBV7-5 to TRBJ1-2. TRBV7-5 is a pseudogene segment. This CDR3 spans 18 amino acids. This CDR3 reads CVRSLAGGDNYRDYGYTF. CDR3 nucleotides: TGTGTCAGAAGCTTAGCTGGGGGGGATAATTACAGGGACTATGGCTACACCTTC.

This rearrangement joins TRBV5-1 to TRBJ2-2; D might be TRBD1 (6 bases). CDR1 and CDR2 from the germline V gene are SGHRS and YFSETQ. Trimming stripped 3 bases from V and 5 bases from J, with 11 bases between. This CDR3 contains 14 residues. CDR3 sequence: CASSSGQTTGELFF. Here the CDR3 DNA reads TGCGCCAGCAGCTCAGGACAGACTACCGGGGAGCTGTTTTTT.

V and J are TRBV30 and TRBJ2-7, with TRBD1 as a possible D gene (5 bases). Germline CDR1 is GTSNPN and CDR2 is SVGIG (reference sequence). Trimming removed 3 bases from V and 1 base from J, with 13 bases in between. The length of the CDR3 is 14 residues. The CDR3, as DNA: TGTGCCTGGAGCTCCGGCTCAGGGTCCTACGAGCAGTACTTC. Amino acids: CAWSSGSGSYEQYF.

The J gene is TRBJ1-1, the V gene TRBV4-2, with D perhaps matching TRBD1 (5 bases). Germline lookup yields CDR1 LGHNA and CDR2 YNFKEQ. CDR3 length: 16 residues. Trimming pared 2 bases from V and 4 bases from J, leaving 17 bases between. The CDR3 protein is CASSQNVRATGTEAFF. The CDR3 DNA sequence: TGTGCCAGCAGCCAAAACGTAAGGGCAACAGGCACTGAAGCTTTCTTT.

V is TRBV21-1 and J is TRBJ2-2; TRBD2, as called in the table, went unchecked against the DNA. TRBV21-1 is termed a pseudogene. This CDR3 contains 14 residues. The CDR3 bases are TGTGCCAGCAACGCGGCCCTGAGGACCGGGGAGCTGTTTTTT. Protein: CASNAALRTGELFF.

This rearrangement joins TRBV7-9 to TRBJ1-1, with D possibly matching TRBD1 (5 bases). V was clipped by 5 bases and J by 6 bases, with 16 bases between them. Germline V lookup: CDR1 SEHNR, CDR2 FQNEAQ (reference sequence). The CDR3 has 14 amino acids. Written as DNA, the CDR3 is TGTGCCAGCAGCGCAAGAGGCGGGGGGGCTGAAGCTTTCTTT. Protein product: CASSARGGGAEAFF.

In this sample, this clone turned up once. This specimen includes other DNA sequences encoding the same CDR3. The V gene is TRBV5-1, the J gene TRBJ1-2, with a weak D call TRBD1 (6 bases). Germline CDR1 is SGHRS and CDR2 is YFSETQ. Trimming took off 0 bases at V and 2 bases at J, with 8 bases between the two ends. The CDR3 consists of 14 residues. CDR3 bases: TGCGCCAGCAGCTTGGAACAGGGAAACTATGGCTACACCTTC. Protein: CASSLEQGNYGYTF.